There are many counts of the clone carrying this T cell receptor (beta chain). This record comes from a study of identical twins. Per germline, CDR1 ENHRY and CDR2 SYGVKD. V gave up 3 bases and J gave up 0 bases; unmatched junction bases: 10. There are 17 residues in the CDR3. TCRdb fed the 5' RACE reads into MiXCR, producing one record per CDR3 protein. The profile covers 500,000 to 700,000 distinct CDR3 sequences, with around 7.4% appearing a single time and around 1.6% taken by the ten largest. This sample was also put to use in a study of yellow fever vaccine responses in identical twins.

Sequencing was done on a sample of PBMCs. The sequence derives from a woman younger than 35 in good health. J is TRBJ2-5 and V is TRBV10-3; TRBD2 agrees at 7 bases. The CDR3 DNA sequence: TGTGCCATCAGTGAAGGTCCGGCTAGCGGAAACCAAGAGACCCAGTACTTC. It is translated as CAISEGPASGNQETQYF.